The next 28 T cell receptor beta chains were all read from a single sample in a study of T cell repertoires in ileal Crohn's disease. The time point is: neoterminal ileum biopsy at postoperative endoscopy, about 6 months after surgery. The assay was immunoSEQ multiplex PCR, and TCRdb's table has in-frame clones only and misses some. Of a few thousand clones listed, 70% to 90% are singletons. The sample was ileal tissue. The receptors come from an adult with Crohn's disease.

CDR3 loop: CASSSYVGGADTQYF. DNA for the CDR3: TGTGCCAGCAGTTCCTATGTGGGGGGCGCAGATACGCAGTATTTT. This chain uses TRBV28 with TRBJ2-3; tentatively, D is TRBD1 or TRBD2 (6 bases each). Per the germline V gene, CDR1 is MDHEN and CDR2 is SYDVKM. V gave up 4 bases and J gave up 4 bases, with 15 bases separating them. The CDR3 totals 15 residues. The complete variable domain, with remaining parts taken from reference TRBV28 and TRBJ2-3, reads DVKVTQSSRYLVKRTGEKVFLECVQDMDHENMFWYRQDPGLGLRLIYFSYDVKMKEKGDIPEGYSVSREKKERFSLILESASTNQTSMYLCASSSYVGGADTQYFGPGTRLTVL.

This chain connects TRBV19 to TRBJ1-2; D is perhaps TRBD1 (5 bases). CDR1 is LNHDA, CDR2 SQIVND, per germline (reference sequence). Trimming took off 3 bases at V and 4 bases at J, with 12 bases between the two ends. The CDR3 length is 14 residues. The CDR3 region is CASSMGGEIYGYTF. DNA for the CDR3: TGTGCCAGTAGTATGGGAGGGGAAATCTATGGCTACACCTTC.

This chain joins TRBV11-3 and TRBJ2-1; no definite D call. Germline V gene sequence: CDR1 SGHNT, CDR2 YENEEA. The V gene lost 5 bases and the J gene lost 4 bases, with 30 bases spanning the gap. The CDR3 loop spans 20 amino acids. Here the CDR3 reads CASSPRRASPSVPTYNEQFF. CDR3 in DNA: TGTGCCAGCAGCCCCCGTAGAGCGAGTCCCTCCGTTCCCACATACAATGAGCAGTTCTTC.

The chain is built from TRBV7-9 and TRBJ2-7; 10 positions agree with TRBD2. Germline CDR1 reads SEHNR; CDR2 reads FQNEAQ (reference sequence). The CDR3 has 14 amino acids. The J segment lost 4 bases and the V segment lost 3 bases, leaving 3 bases of the junction unmatched. For the CDR3, the DNA is TGTGCCAGCAGCTTCTTGACTAGCGGGTACGAGCAGTACTTC. Encoded protein: CASSFLTSGYEQYF. Full variable domain (outside the CDR3, taken from reference TRBV7-9 and TRBJ2-7): DTGVSQNPRHKITKRGQNVTFRCDPISEHNRLYWYRQTLGQGPEFLTYFQNEAQLEKSRLLSDRFSAERPKGSFSTLEIQRTEQGDSAMYLCASSFLTSGYEQYFGPGTRLTVT.

The gene calls are TRBV6-1 and TRBJ2-7; D is possibly TRBD1 (7 bases). Trimming removed 7 bases at V and 5 bases at J, with 15 bases between. This CDR3 is built from 13 residues. Germline V gene lookup returns CDR1 MNHNS and CDR2 SASEGT. In nucleotides, the CDR3 is TGTGCCAGCAAGTCAGGCAGGGGGGACGAGCAGTACTTC. It yields the protein CASKSGRGDEQYF.

The CDR3 spells CASSSQGDSEGKLFF. CDR3 bases: TGTGCCAGCAGCTCACAGGGGGATTCCGAGGGAAAACTGTTTTTT. The chain couples TRBV7-2 to TRBJ1-4; 8 nucleotides match TRBD1. Trimming took 4 bases from V and 10 from J; bases not matched to a gene: 11. Germline V CDR1 and CDR2: SGHTA, FQGNSA. The CDR3 is 15 amino acids.

This chain links TRBV6-5 with TRBJ2-2; TRBD1 or TRBD2 may be the D gene (5 bases each). CDR1 is MNHEY, CDR2 SVGAGI, per germline. Trimming removed 2 bases at V and 5 bases at J, with 12 bases between. This CDR3 has 15 residues. CDR3 residues: CASSYLREQTGELFF. For the CDR3, the DNA is TGTGCCAGCAGTTACCTCAGGGAGCAAACCGGGGAGCTGTTTTTT.

This clone was found once. The chain combines TRBV5-1 with TRBJ2-2, with a weak D call TRBD2 (6 bases). With 1 base removed from V and 1 base from J, the gap between germline ends came to 17 bases. The CDR3 has 18 residues. The V gene's germline CDR1 is SGHRS and CDR2 YFSETQ. CDR3 sequence reads: CASSLSHGAAGNTGELFF. CDR3 sequence (DNA): TGCGCCAGCAGCTTGAGTCATGGGGCAGCGGGGAACACCGGGGAGCTGTTTTTT.

The chain combines TRBV5-4 with TRBJ2-5; 9 nucleotides match TRBD1. Germline V CDR1 and CDR2: SGHNT, YYREEE (reference sequence). This CDR3 region has 13 residues. The ends lost 3 bases at V and 4 bases at J; junction bases unmatched: 1. The CDR3 DNA is TGTGCCAGCAGCTCGGACAGGGGAGAGACCCAGTACTTC. Its protein is CASSSDRGETQYF. The whole variable domain, filled in from reference TRBV5-4 and TRBJ2-5, reads ETGVTQSPTHLIKTRGQQVTLRCSSQSGHNTVSWYQQALGQGPQFIFQYYREEENGRGNFPPRFSGLQFPNYSSELNVNALELDDSALYLCASSSDRGETQYFGPGTRLLVL.

V usage is TRBV19 and J usage is TRBJ1-5; 8 nucleotides agree with TRBD1. CDR1 is LNHDA and CDR2 is SQIVND in the germline V gene (reference sequence). V gave up 11 bases and J gave up 2 bases; unmatched junction bases: 11. This CDR3 spans 15 amino acids. The CDR3 DNA sequence: TGTGCCGCCGGGCAGGGGGCTTCTCGCAATCAGCCCCAGCATTTT. Its protein is CAAGQGASRNQPQHF.

This clone has only one observation. The V and J genes are TRBV7-9 and TRBJ2-7; 8 bases line up with TRBD2. V shed 5 bases and J 5 bases; nucleotides not matched to a gene: 5. Germline V gives CDR1 SEHNR, CDR2 FQNEAQ (reference sequence). This CDR3 has 13 residues. This CDR3 is CASSSGRLDEQYF. Written as DNA, the CDR3 is TGTGCCAGCAGCAGCGGGAGATTGGACGAGCAGTACTTC.

This clone was seen a single time. The chain carries TRBV7-8 and TRBJ1-3; D is perhaps TRBD1 (5 bases). V lost 2 bases and J lost 2, with 16 bases in between. The CDR3 has 17 amino acids. CDR1 is SGHVS and CDR2 is FQNEAQ in the germline V gene. The CDR3 nucleotides read TGTGCCAGCAGCTTAAGGATGTCGGGGACCACTGGAAACACCATATATTTT. It yields the protein CASSLRMSGTTGNTIYF.

This clone was seen only once. The gene calls are TRBV19 and TRBJ1-5; D is unclear. Germline-derived CDR1 and CDR2 are LNHDA and SQIVND (reference sequence). The germline V and J ends were trimmed by 7 bases and 5 bases, with 12 bases remaining between them. There are 13 residues in the CDR3. In DNA, the CDR3 is TGTGCCAGTAATCAGCCAAATCATCAGCCCCAGCATTTT. The encoded protein is CASNQPNHQPQHF.

The V and J genes are TRBV18 and TRBJ1-1; 10 nucleotides line up with TRBD1. This CDR3 comprises 15 residues. V shed 5 bases, J shed 1 base, and the junction held 4 bases outside the gene matches. Germline assignment: CDR1 KGHSH and CDR2 LQKENI. CDR3 amino acids: CASSRDRGGNTEAFF. CDR3 sequence (DNA): TGTGCCAGCTCAAGGGACAGGGGAGGGAACACTGAAGCTTTCTTT.

This clone showed up just a few times. The chain employs TRBV14 and TRBJ1-3; tentative D call: TRBD1 (5 bases). The CDR3 is 13 amino acids. Germline loops: CDR1 SGHDN, CDR2 FVKESK. Trimming took 8 bases from V and 3 from J, leaving 11 bases between them. Here the CDR3 reads CASSGTVGNTIYF. CDR3 DNA sequence: TGTGCCAGCTCTGGGACGGTTGGAAACACCATATATTTT.

Concerning this clone itself: The junction and the germline gene differ at one end; a read error may be behind it. The genes are TRBV7-3 and TRBJ2-3; 16 bases fit TRBD2. Germline loops: CDR1 SGHTA, CDR2 FQGTGA. This CDR3 region has 16 residues. CDR3 bases: TGTGCCAGCAGCCTAAGCTGGGGACTAGCGGGAGGGCCTACCCATTTT. Residues: CASSLSWGLAGGPTHF.

In DNA, the CDR3 is TGTGCCAGCTCACCATCCCCCGCAGGGAACACAGATACGCAGTATTTT. Translation: CASSPSPAGNTDTQYF. The genes are TRBV18 and TRBJ2-3; TRBD1 is a possible D gene (5 bases). Trimming removed 2 bases at V and 2 bases at J, with 14 bases between. CDR3 length equals 16 residues. Germline lookup yields CDR1 KGHSH and CDR2 LQKENI.

In DNA form, the CDR3 reads TGTGCCAGTTGGGGACAGGGTGGCCATCAGCCCCAGCATTTT. Its protein is CASWGQGGHQPQHF. This chain links TRBV19 with TRBJ1-5, with 9 bases that match TRBD1. Germline V gene sequence: CDR1 LNHDA, CDR2 SQIVND (reference sequence). This CDR3 is built from 14 residues. Unmatched junction bases numbered 7, after V lost 8 bases and J lost 5 bases. Drawing the rest from reference TRBV19 and TRBJ1-5, the complete variable domain is DGGITQSPKYLFRKEGQNVTLSCEQNLNHDAMYWYRQDPGQGLRLIYYSQIVNDFQKGDIAEGYSVSREKKESFPLTVTSAQKNPTAFYLCASWGQGGHQPQHFGDGTRLSIL.

The J gene is TRBJ2-2, the V gene TRBV27; D gene ambiguous. V shed 5 bases and J shed 3 bases, with 4 bases lying between them. CDR1 MNHEY and CDR2 SMNVEV come from the germline V gene (reference sequence). This CDR3 is built from 12 residues. CDR3 sequence reads: CASSAHTGELFF. DNA of the CDR3: TGTGCCAGCAGTGCACACACCGGGGAGCTGTTTTTT.

The chain joins TRBV5-1 to TRBJ1-1, with D hard to call. The CDR3 runs 14 residues. The germline V and J ends were trimmed by 1 base and 2 bases, with 9 bases remaining between them. Per the germline V gene, CDR1 is SGHRS and CDR2 is YFSETQ. The chain's CDR3 is CASSLNPINTEAFF. The CDR3 DNA follows: TGCGCCAGCAGCTTGAATCCCATCAACACTGAAGCTTTCTTT. Supplemented by reference TRBV5-1 and TRBJ1-1, the full variable domain reads KAGVTQTPRYLIKTRGQQVTLSCSPISGHRSVSWYQQTPGQGLQFLFEYFSETQRNKGNFPGRFSGRQFSNSRSEMNVSTLELGDSALYLCASSLNPINTEAFFGQGTRLTVV.

The rearrangement links TRBV10-3 to TRBJ1-4; 9 nucleotides agree with TRBD1. The CDR3 loop spans 16 amino acids. J gave up 8 bases and V 2 bases, and 9 bases lay outside the gene matches. From germline, CDR1 is ENHRY and CDR2 SYGVKD. The CDR3 nucleotides are TGTGCCATCAGTGAGCCGCCGGGACAGGGAGACGAAAAACTGTTTTTT. Its protein product is CAISEPPGQGDEKLFF.

This clone is a singleton in its sample. This chain connects TRBV10-3 to TRBJ2-2; D call uncertain. In germline, CDR1 is ENHRY, CDR2 SYGVKD. The CDR3 covers 14 residues. V was cut by 0 bases and J by 6 bases, with 8 bases left in between. CDR3 sequence: CAISESISPGELFF. The CDR3 DNA reads as TGTGCCATCAGTGAGTCCATTTCACCCGGGGAGCTGTTTTTT.

The V call is TRBV11-3, the J call TRBJ2-1, with 7 bases matching TRBD2. The germline CDR1 and CDR2 sequences are SGHNT and YENEEA. The CDR3 is 16 amino acids. V lost 3 bases, J lost 0 bases, and 5 bases stayed unmatched. CDR3 region: CASSFLSGSSYNEQFF. The CDR3 bases are TGTGCCAGCAGCTTCCTTAGCGGGTCCTCCTACAATGAGCAGTTCTTC.

J is TRBJ2-7 and V is TRBV10-3; possibly TRBD2 for D (6 bases). V was pared by 8 bases and J by 3 bases, with 11 bases between. This CDR3 is built from 12 residues. The germline gives CDR1 ENHRY, CDR2 SYGVKD. The CDR3, as DNA: TGTGCCATCCAAGCAGCGGGCTACGAGCAGTACTTC. Protein: CAIQAAGYEQYF.

The gene calls are TRBV2 and TRBJ1-5; D gene unclear. The CDR3 covers 15 residues. Trimming left V 1 base short and J 0 bases short, with 7 bases between. Germline loops: CDR1 SNHLY, CDR2 FYNNEI. The CDR3 bases are TGTGCCAGCAGTGAAGGGGCTGCTAGCAATCAGCCCCAGCATTTT. This encodes CASSEGAASNQPQHF.

In this sample, this clone turned up once. This chain joins TRBV7-2 and TRBJ2-2, with D perhaps matching TRBD2 (7 bases). Germline values: CDR1 SGHTA, CDR2 FQGNSA. This CDR3 spans 13 amino acids. V lost 5 bases, J lost 8 bases, and 12 bases lay in between. This CDR3 reads CASSSRGAGELFF. DNA of the CDR3: TGTGCCAGCAGCAGCCGGGGGGCAGGGGAGCTGTTTTTT.

This chain connects TRBV7-2 to TRBJ2-7; TRBD2 agrees at 8 bases. This CDR3 is 13 amino acids long. Germline assignment: CDR1 SGHTA and CDR2 FQGNSA. V lost 4 bases, J lost 4 bases, and 3 bases stayed unmatched. CDR3 DNA: TGTGCCAGCAGCTCCGGGGGGGGATACGAGCAGTACTTC. Translation gives CASSSGGGYEQYF.

The chain links TRBV19 to TRBJ2-1; 7 bases are a match to TRBD1. The junction had 23 bases not matched to a gene; V was cut back by 5 bases and J by 7 bases. This CDR3 spans 19 amino acids. The V gene's germline CDR1 is LNHDA and CDR2 SQIVND (reference sequence). This CDR3 reads CASSSPGATQGISRNEQFF. CDR3 sequence (DNA): TGTGCCAGTAGTTCCCCCGGAGCGACACAGGGGATAAGTAGGAATGAGCAGTTCTTC.